These 15 T cell receptor beta chains were all obtained from the same sample, sequenced in a study of untreated major depressive disorder. Their cognate antigens are unknown. Study findings and constraints: TRBV05-01 (Vbeta 5.1) usage was higher in CD4+ T cells of depressed patients than controls.

The data were produced by immunoSEQ multiplex PCR, yet TCRdb's version contains in-frame clones alone and is incomplete. The sample contains 25,000 to 30,000 clones, 91% of which appear only once. The sequencing sample was made of CD4+ T cells from PBMCs. The receptors shown here come from a young woman with major depressive disorder.

This rearrangement joins TRBV7-8 to TRBJ2-7, with 9 bases matching TRBD2. This CDR3 comprises 16 residues. The germline CDR1 and CDR2 sequences are SGHVS and FQNEAQ. Losses at the gene ends were 4 bases for V and 2 bases for J; bases not matched to a gene: 9. CDR3 DNA: TGTGCCAGCAGCTCACGGCGGGGGGGTACGGCCTACGAGCAGTACTTC. Its protein is CASSSRRGGTAYEQYF.

This chain joins TRBV27 and TRBJ2-7; D uncertain. V shed 6 bases and J shed 3 bases, with 24 bases lying between them. The CDR3 spans 17 residues. CDR1 is MNHEY, CDR2 SMNVEV, per germline (reference sequence). CDR3 amino acids: CASSPVGVPYLVYEQYF. As DNA, the CDR3 is TGTGCCAGCAGCCCAGTGGGCGTACCCTACCTGGTCTACGAGCAGTACTTC.

The chain has TRBV4-1 and TRBJ1-1; D ambiguous. CDR3 length equals 13 residues. The V end lost 4 bases, the J end lost 1 base, and 7 bases lay between the germline ends. Germline lookup yields CDR1 MGHRA and CDR2 YSYEKL. This CDR3 reads CASSPRPNTEAFF. In nucleotides, the CDR3 is TGCGCCAGCAGCCCGAGGCCGAACACTGAAGCTTTCTTT.

The chain combines TRBV28 with TRBJ2-3; 9 nucleotides agree with TRBD1. Germline V gene data show CDR1 as MDHEN and CDR2 as SYDVKM. This CDR3 has 15 amino acids. The V and J ends lost 7 bases and 3 bases, in that order; junction bases with no gene match: 8. The CDR3 loop reads CASISGQGVTDTQYF. The DNA of the CDR3 is TGTGCCAGCATTTCGGGACAGGGAGTGACAGATACGCAGTATTTT.

The V gene is TRBV5-6, the J gene TRBJ1-1, with D possibly TRBD1 on 6 matching bases. Looked up from germline, CDR1 is SGHDT and CDR2 is YYEEEE. The CDR3 runs to 15 residues. V lost 5 bases, J lost 7 bases, and 21 bases lay in between. The CDR3 loop is CASRPGLVGGGEAFF. Here the CDR3 DNA reads TGTGCCAGCAGACCAGGTCTGGTGGGAGGGGGTGAAGCTTTCTTT. Using reference TRBV5-6 and TRBJ1-1 for the parts outside the CDR3, the full variable domain is DAGVTQSPTHLIKTRGQQVTLRCSPKSGHDTVSWYQQALGQGPQFIFQYYEEEERQRGNFPDRFSGHQFPNYSSELNVNALLLGDSALYLCASRPGLVGGGEAFFGQGTRLTVV.

The V gene is TRBV5-1, the J gene TRBJ2-5; tentatively, D is TRBD1 (6 bases). Germline V gene data show CDR1 as SGHRS and CDR2 as YFSETQ. The V and J ends lost 1 base and 5 bases respectively, with 6 bases between them. The CDR3 has 12 amino acids. The CDR3 coding sequence is TGCGCCAGCAGCTTGAGGGGGGAGACCCAGTACTTC. Translating gives CASSLRGETQYF.

J is TRBJ1-2 and V is TRBV6-5; D is unresolved. The CDR3 has 15 residues. Germline values: CDR1 MNHEY, CDR2 SVGAGI. Trimming shortened V by 0 bases and J by 3 bases, and 11 bases separated the two germline ends. CDR3: CASSYSSGRHYGYTF. CDR3 bases: TGTGCCAGCAGTTACTCCTCTGGCAGGCACTATGGCTACACCTTC.

V gene TRBV4-2 combines with J gene TRBJ2-1, with D unclear. The CDR3 runs 15 residues. Germline CDR1 reads LGHNA; CDR2 reads YNFKEQ. V was cut by 4 bases and J by 0 bases, with 10 bases left in between. CDR3 loop: CASSLRVNSYNEQFF. The CDR3 DNA reads as TGTGCCAGCAGCCTCCGGGTTAACTCCTACAATGAGCAGTTCTTC.

This clone was seen once. The chain joins TRBV7-3 to TRBJ1-6, with 11 nucleotides matching TRBD1. Germline values: CDR1 SGHTA, CDR2 FQGTGA. V lost 0 bases and J lost 9; bases outside the gene matches: 1. The CDR3 covers 15 residues. DNA of the CDR3: TGTGCCAGCAGCTTAACTGGGACAGGGGGTTCACCCCTCCACTTT. As protein: CASSLTGTGGSPLHF.

The chain joins TRBV11-2 to TRBJ2-1; D gene uncertain. The CDR3 covers 12 residues. Between the trimmed V and J ends, which lost 3 bases and 5 bases, there was a span of 5 bases. Looked up from germline, CDR1 is SGHAT and CDR2 is FQNNGV. CDR3 amino acids: CASSLGNNEQFF. CDR3 bases: TGTGCCAGCAGCTTGGGGAACAATGAGCAGTTCTTC.

The chain employs TRBV4-3 and TRBJ2-7, with 9 nucleotides matching TRBD2. The CDR3 is 16 residues long. Germline V lookup: CDR1 LGHNA, CDR2 YSLEER. Unmatched junction bases numbered 8, after V lost 3 bases and J lost 2 bases. The CDR3 loop is CASSQTGLANPYEQYF. DNA of the CDR3: TGCGCCAGCAGCCAGACGGGACTAGCTAATCCCTACGAGCAGTACTTC.

The V gene is TRBV7-2, the J gene TRBJ2-7; TRBD1 matches 7 bases. Per germline, CDR1 SGHTA and CDR2 FQGNSA. The CDR3 totals 13 residues. V was pared by 6 bases and J by 4 bases, with 6 bases of the junction left unmatched. For the CDR3, the DNA is TGTGCCAGCAGTCGACAGGGCTTATACGAGCAGTACTTC. Translation gives CASSRQGLYEQYF. Looking up the rest from reference TRBV7-2 and TRBJ2-7 gives the full variable domain: GAGVSQSPSNKVTEKGKDVELRCDPISGHTALYWYRQSLGQGLEFLIYFQGNSAPDKSGLPSDRFSAERTGGSVSTLTIQRTQQEDSAVYLCASSRQGLYEQYFGPGTRLTVT.

This chain uses TRBV19 with TRBJ2-2; tentatively, D is TRBD2 (6 bases). The CDR3 sequence is 16 residues long. In germline, CDR1 is LNHDA, CDR2 SQIVND (reference sequence). With 5 bases removed from V and 1 base from J, the gap between germline ends came to 14 bases. The CDR3 DNA follows: TGTGCCAGTAGTCCCGGGGGAAACCTGAACACCGGGGAGCTGTTTTTT. The encoded protein is CASSPGGNLNTGELFF.

This clone has a single count. This chain uses TRBV2 with TRBJ2-7, with TRBD2 matching over 14 bases. This CDR3 comprises 14 residues. Unmatched junction bases numbered 1, after V lost 5 bases and J lost 4 bases. The germline gives CDR1 SNHLY, CDR2 FYNNEI. CDR3 bases: TGTGCCAGCAGTCGACTAGCGGGGGGGTACGAGCAGTACTTC. Protein sequence: CASSRLAGGYEQYF. The variable domain in full, with the rest retrieved from reference TRBV2 and TRBJ2-7, is EPEVTQTPSHQVTQMGQEVILRCVPISNHLYFYWYRQILGQKVEFLVSFYNNEISEKSEIFDDQFSVERPDGSNFTLKIRSTKLEDSAMYFCASSRLAGGYEQYFGPGTRLTVT.

The gene calls are TRBV6-1 and TRBJ2-7; 7 nucleotides align to TRBD1. V trimming: 7 bases; J trimming: 0 bases; junction bases outside the gene matches: 3. Germline CDR1 is MNHNS and CDR2 is SASEGT. The CDR3 is 13 amino acids. The CDR3 DNA sequence: TGTGCCAGCATTGGGACAGACTCCTACGAGCAGTACTTC. It codes for CASIGTDSYEQYF.